The 9 T cell receptor beta chains given below trace back to one sample, sequenced in a study of blood T cell repertoires in COVID-19. Clones were read by immunoSEQ multiplex PCR, and TCRdb kept only the in-frame ones, dropping some. The sample consists of tens of thousands of clones, 80% to 90% of them appearing once. Sequences were obtained from peripheral blood. Every receptor here comes from a woman aged 55 to 70 with acute or convalescent COVID-19.

The chain has TRBV5-6 and TRBJ1-6, with no clear D. The CDR3 is made up of 13 amino acids. The germline CDR1 and CDR2 sequences are SGHDT and YYEEEE. V lost 0 bases to trimming and J lost 7 bases, with 5 bases between them. CDR3 region: CASSLARNSPLHF. CDR3 in DNA: TGTGCCAGCAGCTTGGCCAGAAATTCACCCCTCCACTTT.

The V and J genes are TRBV5-1 and TRBJ2-3, with D unclear. Germline CDR1 and CDR2: SGHRS and YFSETQ. The CDR3 spans 14 residues. V lost 7 bases and J lost 2, with 14 bases in between. The CDR3 region has the DNA TGCGCCAGCGATATCGGAGTCAACACAGATACGCAGTATTTT. Translation gives CASDIGVNTDTQYF.

The rearrangement links TRBV7-9 to TRBJ2-1, with 7 bases aligning to TRBD2. Losses at the gene ends were 5 bases for V and 10 bases for J; bases not matched to a gene: 8. This CDR3 has 13 amino acids. CDR1 and CDR2 from the germline V gene are SEHNR and FQNEAQ (reference sequence). The CDR3 loop reads CASSHGAGNEQFF. CDR3 in DNA: TGTGCCAGCAGCCACGGAGCGGGAAACGAGCAGTTCTTC.

The rearrangement uses TRBV7-8 and TRBJ2-1, with 13 bases matching TRBD2. V was clipped by 0 bases and J by 0 bases; unmatched bases: 8. The CDR3 loop spans 20 amino acids. Germline CDR1 and CDR2: SGHVS and FQNEAQ. CDR3 protein: CASSLAKTSGGLISYNEQFF. The DNA of the CDR3 is TGTGCCAGCAGCTTAGCGAAGACTAGCGGGGGGCTTATCTCCTACAATGAGCAGTTCTTC.

This clone was seen a single time. The V gene is TRBV29-1, the J gene TRBJ2-5; D gene uncertain. Germline V CDR1 and CDR2: SQVTM, ANQGSEA. The CDR3 contains 13 residues. Between the trimmed V and J ends, which lost 6 bases and 2 bases, there was a span of 13 bases. The CDR3 DNA sequence: TGCAGCGTAATGAAGGCGGTTCAAGAGACCCAGTACTTC. This codes for CSVMKAVQETQYF.

This clone showed up just a few times. No DNA is shown, since the ends of the CDR3 on it are uncertain; the CDR3 is the one TCRdb lists. The chain uses TRBV21-1 and TRBJ2-6; the table assigns TRBD1, which was not confirmed against the DNA. TRBV21-1 is designated a pseudogene. The CDR3 length is 21 residues, termini included. The CDR3 here is CASSWGTGTGTFSSGANVLTF.

V and J are TRBV4-2 and TRBJ1-5, with 8 positions matching TRBD1. CDR1 is LGHNA, CDR2 YNFKEQ, per germline. With 1 base clipped from V and 5 bases from J, the junction kept 10 bases outside the gene matches. The CDR3 sequence is 17 residues long. The CDR3 spells CASSQGSGQGSYQPQHF. The CDR3 DNA sequence: TGTGCCAGCAGCCAAGGGAGCGGACAGGGATCTTATCAGCCCCAGCATTTT.

CDR3 residues: CASSPASGRGTGELFF. The DNA of the CDR3 is TGTGCCAGCTCACCCGCTAGCGGGAGAGGCACCGGGGAGCTGTTTTTT. The V and J genes are TRBV18 and TRBJ2-2, with TRBD2 matching over 10 bases. The V and J ends lost 3 bases and 4 bases, in that order; junction bases with no gene match: 5. Germline-derived CDR1 and CDR2 are KGHSH and LQKENI. This CDR3 contains 16 residues.

The chain combines TRBV27 with TRBJ1-5; unclear D gene. V was cut by 5 bases and J by 0 bases, with 17 bases left in between. CDR3 length: 17 residues. Germline V CDR1 and CDR2: MNHEY, SMNVEV (reference sequence). CDR3 in DNA: TGTGCCAGCAGTCCAACCTTGAGCGGTTATAGCAATCAGCCCCAGCATTTT. It specifies CASSPTLSGYSNQPQHF.